The sequence of this TCR beta chain was determined in a study of Siglec-9 on CD8 T cells in melanoma. The study, taken as a whole, reports: Siglec-9 reportedly marks and regulates an effector memory CD8+ T-cell subset apparently accumulating in melanoma tumors.

V was shortened by 1 base and J by 5 bases, with 17 bases between the two germline ends. Germline-derived CDR1 and CDR2 are SEHNR and FQNEAQ (reference sequence). The CDR3 is 16 amino acids. Comments on this clone: Antigen specificity is unknown.

Profiling relied on immunoSEQ multiplex PCR, and the TCRdb table lists in-frame clones only, not all of them. The data hold around 39,000 clones, with about 80% observed a single time. Sequencing was performed on Siglec-9- CD8+ T cells sorted from blood. This chain uses TRBV7-9 with TRBJ1-1, with TRBD1 as a possible D gene (6 bases). The sequence was obtained from a human donor in good health. The CDR3 nucleotides read TGTGCCAGCAGCTTAGAGCCGGGGGGCGAAGGGACTGAAGCTTTCTTT. Translated: CASSLEPGGEGTEAFF.